This T cell receptor (beta chain) was captured by sequencing in a study of blood T cell repertoires in COVID-19. Study details: Samples came from the United States, Italy and Spain, spanning acute and convalescent COVID-19.

From germline, CDR1 is SGHNT and CDR2 YENEEA. The CDR3 length is 16 residues. The V gene end was trimmed by 6 bases and the J gene end by 4 bases; junction bases not matched to a gene: 11. Individuals drawn from 24 US areas were roughly 18 to 95 years old. Per the original data handling: Using reference gene primer amplification, nucleated cell counts were estimated. The repertoire was sequenced with immunoSEQ multiplex PCR; TCRdb's copy has only in-frame clones and lacks some. V, J and clone size are taken as reported in that table, and D and trimming were inferred from the DNA itself. The table lists about 270,000 clones, approximately 92% of them singletons.

Specimen: PBMCs or T cells enriched from blood (not recorded which). The sequence was collected from a woman younger than 30 who had recovered from COVID-19. The genes are TRBV11-3 and TRBJ2-3, with 9 bases fitting TRBD2. CDR3 residues: CASSPSSGGISDTQYF. The CDR3 DNA sequence: TGTGCCAGCAGTCCCTCGAGCGGGGGGATATCAGATACGCAGTATTTT.